A selection of T cell receptor beta chains follows, all from one sample in a study of T cells after yellow fever vaccination. From the 5' RACE reads, TCRdb called clonotypes with MiXCR, one entry per CDR3 protein. Of roughly 340,000 distinct CDR3 sequences in the sample, about 9.5% were seen once. Sequencing used PBMCs, obtained on the day of the first yellow fever vaccination. Source of these receptors: a man younger than 30 who received the YFV17D yellow fever vaccine. The conserved cysteine and the conserved F or W are not part of the CDR3 here.

TRBV13 | ASSLRSGGYT
TRBV5-1 | ASSLARGPYNEQF
TRBV7-3 | ASSLGGGKPYEQY
TRBV15 | ATSRDDGDQETQY
TRBV4-1 | ASSFGPVNEQF
TRBV7-9 | ASSSRGGRVADTQY
TRBV29-1 | SAPAGGPNEQF
TRBV29-1 | SVEGGQNSYNEQF
TRBV24-1 | ATSLTGTDRQETQY
TRBV9 | ASSPWGAGETQY
TRBV12-3/TRBV12-4 | ASSPGRNEAF
TRBV5-4 | ASSSLGAGETQY
TRBV3-1 | ASSPFGGTQY
TRBV20-1 | SARVKGLINQPQH
TRBV20-1 | SARNVASYEQY
TRBV6-5 | ASTRDSNYGYT
TRBV5-1 | ASSPGLGSLMNTEAF
TRBV6-5 | ASSYSIPGTPNTEAF
TRBV7-8 | ASTPLLSSGNTIY
TRBV4-2 | ASTYGGGQVTGANVLT
TRBV5-1 | ASSPQAGGADTQY
TRBV5-4 | AHPAPDSYNEQF
TRBV4-1 | ASSQGAGTIYSGNTIY
TRBV5-6 | ASSEHSYNEQF
TRBV6-2/TRBV6-3 | ASTRQGANGDTQY
TRBV12-3/TRBV12-4 | ASTLEGREKLF
TRBV21-1 | ASPRGAGLNEKLF
TRBV5-1 | ASSLTRGDVNEQF
TRBV6-5 | ASSWRVGANVLT
TRBV28 | ASSLQGADYGYT
TRBV12-3/TRBV12-4 | ASSRTRRNTEAF
TRBV12-3/TRBV12-4 | ASRPTRGSSNEQY
TRBV4-1 | ASSQPLSSYEQY
TRBV19 | ASRQGAAGANEQF
TRBV4-2 | ASSLDLRLGETQY
TRBV3-1 | ASSPSTGVAGNEQF
TRBV5-8 | ASSRGQGSDTQY
TRBV12-3/TRBV12-4 | ASSRAGENTDTQY
TRBV4-2 | ASSPDTSEKLF
TRBV10-3 | AISESHSTDTQY
TRBV7-2 | ASSALQRPKGYT
TRBV29-1 | SVSGGRYQETQY
TRBV20-1 | SAIESSGANVLT
TRBV6-5 | ASSYGGINTEAF
TRBV2 | ASKSGANSYEQY
TRBV6-5 | ASFRDGFSGNTIY
TRBV3-1 | ASSQGLVPYNEQF
TRBV27 | ASSAQGGQETQY
TRBV20-1 | SAREPGQRDGEAF
TRBV29-1 | SVEDPRGYT
TRBV3-1 | ASSQDVGRDCEAF
TRBV30 | AWSGPGRETQY
TRBV5-1 | ASSLSAGLMNTEAF
TRBV6-5 | ASSYSGQGNSPLH
TRBV4-3 | ASSQDHRTREDTQY
TRBV13 | ASSPGAREQY
TRBV7-2 | ASTLGQAYEQY
TRBV7-2 | ASSLDRWNEKLF